The rows below give T cell receptor beta chains drawn from one sample of a study of post-analysis software for immune sequencing data. One entry per CDR3 protein results from TCRdb running MiXCR on the PCR reads. The data contain roughly 700,000 distinct CDR3 sequences, less than 35% of them singletons. Sample: blood. The receptors were gathered from a girl aged 10 to 17 with multiple sclerosis. Both conserved end residues are part of each CDR3. D genes are given only for firm matches. Expanded clones get a size class; other rows say once, few or many, or leave the size out.

J: TRBJ2-5
length: 14
D: NA
size: NA
V: TRBV15
CDR3: CATSRDQGLVTQYF
DNA: TGTGCCACCAGCAGAGATCAAGGTTTAGTGACCCAGTACTTC

J: TRBJ2-6
length: 16
D: NA
size: many
V: TRBV29-1
CDR3: CSVDLNQGAGANVLTF
DNA: TGCAGCGTTGACCTCAATCAGGGCGCTGGGGCCAACGTCCTGACTTTC

J: TRBJ2-1
length: 15
D: TRBD2
size: once
V: TRBV3-1
CDR3: CASSQDWSGSRKQFF
DNA: TGTGCCAGCAGCCAAGATTGGAGCGGGAGCCGAAAGCAGTTCTTC

J: TRBJ2-5
length: 14
D: NA
size: NA
V: TRBV7-2
CDR3: CASSLIRAQETQYF
DNA: TGTGCCAGCAGCTTAATCAGGGCCCAAGAGACCCAGTACTTC

J: TRBJ1-6
length: 15
D: TRBD1
size: few
V: TRBV4-3
CDR3: CASSQDRGQASPLHF
DNA: TGCGCCAGCAGCCAAGATAGGGGACAGGCTTCACCCCTCCACTTT

J: TRBJ2-7
length: 14
D: TRBD1
size: many
V: TRBV20-1
CDR3: CSASSGTGYLEQYF
DNA: TGCAGTGCTAGCTCCGGGACAGGGTACCTCGAGCAGTACTTC

J: TRBJ2-3
length: 15
D: TRBD1
size: NA
V: TRBV13
CDR3: CASSTGQGKGDTQYF
DNA: TGTGCCAGCAGCACGGGACAGGGCAAGGGAGATACGCAGTATTTT

J: TRBJ2-1
length: 16
D: TRBD2
size: NA
V: TRBV6-1
CDR3: CASRQSGASRYNEQFF
DNA: TGTGCCAGCAGGCAAAGCGGGGCTAGCAGATACAATGAGCAGTTCTTC

J: TRBJ2-1
length: 14
D: NA
size: few
V: TRBV3-1
CDR3: CASSQVGLGNEQFF
DNA: TGTGCCAGCAGCCAAGTGGGCCTAGGTAATGAGCAGTTCTTC

J: TRBJ2-7
length: 15
D: NA
size: many
V: TRBV4-3
CDR3: CASSQENFNSYEQYF
DNA: TGCGCCAGCAGCCAAGAGAACTTCAACTCCTACGAGCAGTACTTC

J: TRBJ2-1
length: 14
D: NA
size: few
V: TRBV6-5
CDR3: CASSYSKLYNEQFF
DNA: TGTGCCAGCAGTTACTCGAAATTGTACAATGAGCAGTTCTTC

J: TRBJ1-1
length: 14
D: NA
size: NA
V: TRBV29-1
CDR3: CSVSPGGINTEAFF
DNA: TGCAGCGTCTCCCCGGGGGGGATAAACACTGAAGCTTTCTTT

J: TRBJ2-3
length: 14
D: NA
size: NA
V: TRBV7-9
CDR3: CASSSGEGTDTQYF
DNA: TGTGCCAGCAGCTCTGGGGAGGGCACAGATACGCAGTATTTT

J: TRBJ2-7
length: 14
D: NA
size: few
V: TRBV2
CDR3: CASIEGGLRYEQYF
DNA: TGTGCCAGTATCGAGGGGGGACTACGCTACGAGCAGTACTTC

J: TRBJ2-1
length: 12
D: TRBD2
size: NA
V: TRBV7-8
CDR3: CASSGLAGVQFF
DNA: TGTGCCAGCAGCGGACTAGCGGGGGTGCAGTTCTTC

J: TRBJ2-1
length: 17
D: TRBD2
size: NA
V: TRBV5-1
CDR3: CASSPPVISGSRDEQFF
DNA: TGCGCCAGCAGCCCCCCGGTCATAAGCGGGAGTCGGGATGAGCAGTTCTTC

J: TRBJ1-5
length: 15
D: NA
size: few
V: TRBV20-1
CDR3: CSARDRDLSNQPQHF
DNA: TGCAGTGCTAGAGATCGCGATCTTAGCAATCAGCCCCAGCATTTT

J: TRBJ2-6
length: 15
D: TRBD1
size: NA
V: TRBV12-3/TRBV12-4
CDR3: CASRGQGTGANVLTF
DNA: TGTGCCAGCAGAGGACAGGGGACCGGGGCCAACGTCCTGACTTTC

J: TRBJ2-3
length: 14
D: NA
size: NA
V: TRBV6-6
CDR3: CASSYPTASVAQYF
DNA: TGTGCCAGCAGTTACCCCACAGCTAGCGTGGCGCAGTATTTT

J: TRBJ2-5
length: 15
D: NA
size: few
V: TRBV28
CDR3: CASSNAPGTGETQYF
DNA: TGTGCCAGCAGTAACGCCCCGGGAACCGGAGAGACCCAGTACTTC

J: TRBJ2-4
length: 17
D: NA
size: NA
V: TRBV7-9
CDR3: CASSSPDTGLGENIQYF
DNA: TGTGCCAGCAGCTCGCCAGATACAGGGTTGGGAGAAAACATTCAGTACTTC

J: TRBJ2-7
length: 17
D: TRBD1
size: few
V: TRBV10-3
CDR3: CAISESSGTGGPYEQYF
DNA: TGTGCCATCAGTGAGTCGTCAGGGACAGGGGGCCCCTACGAGCAGTACTTC

J: TRBJ1-1
length: 14
D: NA
size: NA
V: TRBV6-6
CDR3: CASSYAGVNTEAFF
DNA: TGTGCCAGCAGTTACGCAGGGGTTAACACTGAAGCTTTCTTT